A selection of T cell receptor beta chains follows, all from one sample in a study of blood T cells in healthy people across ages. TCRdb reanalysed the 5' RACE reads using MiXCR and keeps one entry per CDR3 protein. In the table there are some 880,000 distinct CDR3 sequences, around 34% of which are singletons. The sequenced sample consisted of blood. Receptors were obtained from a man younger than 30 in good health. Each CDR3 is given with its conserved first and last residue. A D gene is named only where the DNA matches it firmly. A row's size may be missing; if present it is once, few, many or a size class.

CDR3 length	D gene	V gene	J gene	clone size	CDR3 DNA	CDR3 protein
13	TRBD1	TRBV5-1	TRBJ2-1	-	TGCGCCAGCAGCTTGGCACAGGGGGGCGAGCAGTTCTTC	CASSLAQGGEQFF
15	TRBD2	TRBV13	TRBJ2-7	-	TGTGCCAGCAGCTTTAGCGGGGGGGACTACAATGAGCAGTACTTC	CASSFSGGDYNEQYF
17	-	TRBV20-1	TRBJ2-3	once	TGCAGTGGATTCCCCCTGGGGGACACCGACCCGGGAGATACGCAGTATTTT	CSGFPLGDTDPGDTQYF
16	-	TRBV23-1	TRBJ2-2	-	TGCGCCAGCAGTCAAGTAAACAGACCAGGAACCGGGGAGCTGTTTTTT	CASSQVNRPGTGELFF
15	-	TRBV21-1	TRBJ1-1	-	TGTGCCAGCAGCAAAAAACATACAGGGAACACTGAAGCTTTCTTT	CASSKKHTGNTEAFF
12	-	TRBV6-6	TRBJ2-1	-	TGTGCCAGCAGTTACAACAGGAATGAGCAGTTCTTC	CASSYNRNEQFF
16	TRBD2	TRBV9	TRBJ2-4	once	TGTGCCGGCAGCACGGGGAGGGAATTGGCCAAAAACATTCAGTACTTC	CAGSTGRELAKNIQYF
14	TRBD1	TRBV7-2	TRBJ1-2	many	TGTGCCAGCAGGGACGGGACAGCAAACTATGGCTACACCTTC	CASRDGTANYGYTF
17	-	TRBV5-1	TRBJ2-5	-	TGCGCCAGCAGCTTCTTTGCAGATGCCTCTTTCCAAGAGACCCAGTACTTC	CASSFFADASFQETQYF
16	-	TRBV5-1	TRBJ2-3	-	TGCGCCAGCAGCTTGGCCGTGGGACAATCCCCAGATACGCAGTATTTT	CASSLAVGQSPDTQYF
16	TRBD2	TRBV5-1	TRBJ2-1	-	TGCGCCAGCAGCGCGGGGGGCCCGAGCTCCTACAATGAGCAGTTCTTC	CASSAGGPSSYNEQFF
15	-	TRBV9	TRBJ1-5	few	TGTGCCAGCAGCGTAGATGGGAAGAGCAATCAGCCCCAGCATTTT	CASSVDGKSNQPQHF
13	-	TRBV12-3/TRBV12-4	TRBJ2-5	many	TGTGCCAGCAGTTTAGCCCAGGGGGAGACCCAGTACTTC	CASSLAQGETQYF
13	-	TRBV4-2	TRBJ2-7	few	TGTGCCAGCAGCCAAACAGGGACGGGGGGGCAGTACTTC	CASSQTGTGGQYF
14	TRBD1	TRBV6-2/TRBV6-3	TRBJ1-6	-	TGTTCCAGCACCTCGGGACAGTCAAATTCACCCCTCCACTTT	CSSTSGQSNSPLHF
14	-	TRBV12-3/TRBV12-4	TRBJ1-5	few	TGTGCCAGCAGGGGTCAGATTAGCAATCAGCCCCAGCATTTT	CASRGQISNQPQHF
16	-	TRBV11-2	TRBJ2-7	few	TGTGCCAGCAGCGTGCCCCTGGGCCGAAGCTCCTACGAGCAGTACTTC	CASSVPLGRSSYEQYF
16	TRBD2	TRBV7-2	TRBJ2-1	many	TGTGCCAGCAGCTTGGATAGCGGGAGAAGTTACAATGAGCAGTTCTTC	CASSLDSGRSYNEQFF
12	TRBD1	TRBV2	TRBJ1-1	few	TGTGCCACCGGGACAGGGGTCACTGAAGCTTTCTTT	CATGTGVTEAFF
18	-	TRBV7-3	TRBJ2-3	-	TGTGCCAGCAGCACACGGAAACCAGGGGATGATTTGGCAGATACGCAGTATTTT	CASSTRKPGDDLADTQYF
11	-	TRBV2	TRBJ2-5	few	TGTGCCAGCAGTGAAGTGGTGGAGCAGTACTTC	CASSEVVEQYF
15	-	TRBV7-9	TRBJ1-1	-	TGTGCCAGCAGCTTAGTATCGGCGGGGAACACTGAAGCTTTCTTT	CASSLVSAGNTEAFF
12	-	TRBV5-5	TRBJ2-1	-	TGTGCCAGCAGCTTGGTTTATCGTGAGCAGTTCTTC	CASSLVYREQFF
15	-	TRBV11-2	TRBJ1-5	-	TGTGCCAGCAGCTACCGGACCCCTATCGTGCAGCCCCAGCATTTT	CASSYRTPIVQPQHF
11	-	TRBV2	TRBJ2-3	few	TGTGCCAGCGTGCTCCCTGGGAAGCAGTATTTT	CASVLPGKQYF
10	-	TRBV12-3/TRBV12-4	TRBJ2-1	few	TGTGCCACCGGGAGCAATGAGCAGTTCTTC	CATGSNEQFF
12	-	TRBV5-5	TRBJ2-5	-	TGTGCCAGCAACCGGCCCCGCGATGAGCAGTACTTC	CASNRPRDEQYF
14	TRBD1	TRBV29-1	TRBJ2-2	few	TGCAGCGCTGGGACAGGGGGCGACACCGGGGAGCTGTTTTTT	CSAGTGGDTGELFF
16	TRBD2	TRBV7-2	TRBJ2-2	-	TGTGCCAGCAGCTCGTCGCTAGCGGGGAACACCGGGGAGCTGTTTTTT	CASSSSLAGNTGELFF
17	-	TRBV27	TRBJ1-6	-	TGTGCCAGCAGTTTCGGGCCGGTCGGGGTGGAAGGTTCACCCCTCCACTTT	CASSFGPVGVEGSPLHF
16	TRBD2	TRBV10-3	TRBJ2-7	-	TGTGCCGTCAGCTCGGGACGGGAGGCCGACTCCTACGAGCAGTACTTC	CAVSSGREADSYEQYF
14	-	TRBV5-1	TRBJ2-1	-	TGCGCCAGCAGCTTGGCGCAGGGTTACAATGAGCAGTTCTTC	CASSLAQGYNEQFF
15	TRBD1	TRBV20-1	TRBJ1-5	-	TGCAGTGCTAGCCTAGGGACAGGGGGCGGACAGCCCCAGCATTTT	CSASLGTGGGQPQHF
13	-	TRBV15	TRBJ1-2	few	TGTGCCACCAGCCTTGAGGGGGGATATGGCTACACCTTC	CATSLEGGYGYTF
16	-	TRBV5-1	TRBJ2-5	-	TGCGCCAGCAGCTTGGCCTTGGCAGCCGGTCGGGAGACCCAGTACTTC	CASSLALAAGRETQYF
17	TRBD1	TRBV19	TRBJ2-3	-	TGTGCCAGTACCTTTATAGGGGGACAGGGCGGCACAGATACGCAGTATTTT	CASTFIGGQGGTDTQYF
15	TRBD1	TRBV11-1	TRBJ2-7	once	TGTGCCAGCAGCTTAAGGGCAGGGGGCTCTCTCGAGCAGTACTTC	CASSLRAGGSLEQYF
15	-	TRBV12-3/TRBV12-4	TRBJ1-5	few	TGTGCCAGCACCCCTGGGGGGGTATATGATCAGCCCCAGCATTTT	CASTPGGVYDQPQHF
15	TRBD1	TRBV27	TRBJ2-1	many	TGTGCCAGCACCTTTTCCCAGGGGGCTGGGAATGAGCAGTTCTTC	CASTFSQGAGNEQFF
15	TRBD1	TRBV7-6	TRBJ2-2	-	TGTGCCAGCAGCAGGCGGGACAGGGTGACCGGGGAGCTGTTTTTT	CASSRRDRVTGELFF
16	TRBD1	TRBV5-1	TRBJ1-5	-	TGCGCCAGCAGCTTGGGGACAGGGGGCGCGGGGCAGCCCCAGCATTTT	CASSLGTGGAGQPQHF
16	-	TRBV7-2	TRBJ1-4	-	TGTGCCAGCAGCTTAGTCGTATTACCGGCTAATGAGAAACTGTTTTTT	CASSLVVLPANEKLFF
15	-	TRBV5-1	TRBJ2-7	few	TGCGCCAGCAGGATTAACGGGCAGGCCACCTACGAGCAGTACTTC	CASRINGQATYEQYF
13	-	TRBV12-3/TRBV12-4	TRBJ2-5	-	TGTGCCAGCAGAGGGGACATCGCGGGTGAGCAGTACTTC	CASRGDIAGEQYF
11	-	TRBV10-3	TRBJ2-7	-	TGTGCCTCCCCAAACCCCTACGAGCAGTACTTC	CASPNPYEQYF
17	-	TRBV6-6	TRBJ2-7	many	TGTGCCAGCAGTTACTTTAGACAGTATATTTCCTACAATGAGCAGTACTTC	CASSYFRQYISYNEQYF
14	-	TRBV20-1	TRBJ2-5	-	TGCAGTGCTAGAGGGCTGTCGGACCAAGAGACCCAGTACTTC	CSARGLSDQETQYF
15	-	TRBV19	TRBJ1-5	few	TGTGCCAGTAGCCCGACCGGGGGTTTTGGTCAGCCCCAGCATTTT	CASSPTGGFGQPQHF
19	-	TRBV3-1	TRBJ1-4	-	TGTGCCAGCAGCCAAGGATTCGGCGGTCAGGGTGGAACTAATGAAAAACTGTTTTTT	CASSQGFGGQGGTNEKLFF
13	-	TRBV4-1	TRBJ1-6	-	TGCGCCAGCAGCCTGGGGGTGAGTTCACCCCTCCACTTT	CASSLGVSSPLHF
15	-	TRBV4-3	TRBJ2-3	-	TGCGCCAGCAGCCATCCCGGGACAAGCACAGATACGCAGTATTTT	CASSHPGTSTDTQYF
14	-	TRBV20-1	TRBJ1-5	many	TGCAGTGCTAGAGTTTGGACCGACAATCAGCCCCAGCATTTT	CSARVWTDNQPQHF
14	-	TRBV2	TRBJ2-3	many	TGTGCCAGCATGGGAAAGGGCGGCACAGATACGCAGTATTTT	CASMGKGGTDTQYF